This T cell receptor beta chain was found in a study of blood T cell repertoires in COVID-19. As for the study in general: The United States, Italy and Spain provided the acute and convalescent COVID-19 samples. PBMCs, B-cell-depleted T cells, or T cells provided the cDNA or gDNA that made up the material.

Repertoires were generated with immunoSEQ multiplex PCR, while TCRdb's copy carries only in-frame clones and drops some. There are around 32,000 clones in the sample; 80% to 90% occur only once, and 4.5% to 6.5% lies in the top ten. CDR1 SGHTA and CDR2 FQGNSA come from the germline V gene. V gave up 5 bases and J gave up 4 bases; unmatched junction bases: 9. The CDR3 has 16 residues. The sequenced sample was peripheral blood. This clonotype originated in an elderly woman with active or convalescent COVID-19. The gene calls are TRBV7-2 and TRBJ2-3; TRBD2 agrees at 10 bases. The CDR3, as DNA: TGTGCCAGCAGCCCACGACCTAGCGGGAGCTCAGATACGCAGTATTTT. Translated: CASSPRPSGSSDTQYF.